A selection of T cell receptor beta chains follows, all from one sample in a study of cytomegalovirus exposure and HLA in healthy donors. The repertoire was sequenced with immunoSEQ multiplex PCR; TCRdb's copy has only in-frame clones and lacks some. This sample's clone table lists about 210,000 clones. The sequenced sample consisted of PBMCs. Source of these receptors: a woman aged 25 to 39 in good health and CMV-seropositive. The CDR3 runs from the conserved cysteine through the conserved F or W. The D gene is left open where the match is weak.

TGCGCCAGCAGCCAAGATTCCCTTCCGAGGGAAGCTTTCTTT,CASSQDSLPREAFF,TRBJ1-1,.,TRBV4-1
TGTGCCAGCAGCCCCGATGAGGGATATGGCTACACCTTC,CASSPDEGYGYTF,TRBJ1-2,.,TRBV6-1
TGTGCCAGCATTAAACGCAGGGACAGTTTGACTGAAGCTTTCTTT,CASIKRRDSLTEAFF,TRBJ1-1,TRBD1,TRBV27
TGTGCCAGCAGTGAGACAGGGGTGAACACTGAAGCTTTCTTT,CASSETGVNTEAFF,TRBJ1-1,TRBD1,TRBV28
TGCGCCAGCAGCGAATCAACAGGGAACACTGAAGCTTTCTTT,CASSESTGNTEAFF,TRBJ1-1,.,TRBV5-1
TGTGCCATCAGACCGGGACAGTCTAATGAAAAACTGTTTTTT,CAIRPGQSNEKLFF,TRBJ1-4,TRBD1,TRBV10-3
TGTGCCAGCAGCTTAGGCCTTACGGACAGGGGTGTCACTGAAGCTTTCTTT,CASSLGLTDRGVTEAFF,TRBJ1-1,TRBD1,TRBV13
TGTGCCAGCAGCTTACGCGGGAACTACAATGAGCAGTTCTTC,CASSLRGNYNEQFF,TRBJ2-1,.,TRBV11-3
TGTGCCAGTAGTTGGACAGGCTACAATCAGCCCCAGCATTTT,CASSWTGYNQPQHF,TRBJ1-5,TRBD1,TRBV19
TGTGCCAGCAGCTTAGATGGGGCTCCGTACAATGAGCAGTTCTTC,CASSLDGAPYNEQFF,TRBJ2-1,.,TRBV7-6
TGCGCCAGCAGCTTCCTTGTGGGCGGGGACCTACCCAATGAGCAGTTCTTC,CASSFLVGGDLPNEQFF,TRBJ2-1,.,TRBV5-1
TGTGCCAGCAGTGGGGTCAGGGGGTTGGAGACCCAGTACTTC,CASSGVRGLETQYF,TRBJ2-5,TRBD1,TRBV2
TGTGCCAGCAGCCAAGTTTTACAGGCCGGCTACACCTTC,CASSQVLQAGYTF,TRBJ1-2,.,TRBV14
TGTGCCAGCAGCATACAGGGGGCTCGGGGCTACACCTTC,CASSIQGARGYTF,TRBJ1-2,TRBD1,TRBV7-9
TGTGCCAGCAGTGAAGTGAAAGGGACAGGGTATGGAGATACGCAGTATTTT,CASSEVKGTGYGDTQYF,TRBJ2-3,TRBD1,TRBV6-1
TGTGCCAGCAGCCAAGGCCCGGTCAGGGGGGAGACCCAGTACTTC,CASSQGPVRGETQYF,TRBJ2-5,TRBD1,TRBV14
TGTGCCACCGCGACTCGGACAGGAAACTATGGCTACACCTTC,CATATRTGNYGYTF,TRBJ1-2,TRBD1,TRBV27
TGTGCCAGCAGCCCGACCGGGACAGGGGCCGTAATGGAGCAGTTCTTC,CASSPTGTGAVMEQFF,TRBJ2-1,TRBD1,TRBV25-1
TGTGCCAGCAGCTTACAGGGAGGGGCCACTGAAGCTTTCTTT,CASSLQGGATEAFF,TRBJ1-1,.,TRBV7-9
TGTGCCAGTAGTCAGGGTAGGTACGAGCAGTACTTC,CASSQGRYEQYF,TRBJ2-7,.,TRBV19
TGTGCCAGCAGCTCTAATACCGAGACCCAGTACTTC,CASSSNTETQYF,TRBJ2-5,.,TRBV7-2
TGTGCCAGCAGCCCCATGGGACAGGGCACGCAGTATTTT,CASSPMGQGTQYF,TRBJ2-3,TRBD1,TRBV11-2
TGTGCCAGCTCGGGCGAAGGGGCGGATCAGCCCCAGCATTTT,CASSGEGADQPQHF,TRBJ1-5,.,TRBV18
TGTGCCAGCAGTCAGACCGGGAGCAATCAGCCCCAGCATTTT,CASSQTGSNQPQHF,TRBJ1-5,.,TRBV2